Listed below are T cell receptor beta chains from one sample, sequenced in a study of circulating CD8 cells and anti-PD-1 response in melanoma. Each CDR3 protein gets one entry after TCRdb re-called the reads with MiXCR. The repertoire consists of approximately 2,300 distinct CDR3 sequences, with 6.5% to 8.5% occurring once and the leading ten covering about 2.9%. Sample: CD8+ T cells from PBMCs, taken at baseline or after one month of anti-PD-1 therapy (not recorded which). The receptor set was obtained from a human donor with melanoma. The CDR3 runs from the conserved cysteine through the conserved F or W. A D gene is named only where the DNA matches it firmly. A clone size is listed for some rows: how often the clone was seen (once, few, many), or a class if it is expanded.

d_gene: .; abundance: medium-sized; j_gene: TRBJ2-5; v_gene: TRBV7-2; CDR3aa: CASSSLRIRQETQYF; CDR3nt: TGTGCCAGCAGCAGTCTTCGTATACGGCAAGAGACCCAGTACTTC
d_gene: TRBD1; abundance: medium-sized; j_gene: TRBJ2-3; v_gene: TRBV28; CDR3aa: CASSPDRGIHTQYF; CDR3nt: TGTGCCAGCAGCCCGGACAGGGGGATTCATACGCAGTATTTT
d_gene: .; abundance: medium-sized; j_gene: TRBJ2-7; v_gene: TRBV28; CDR3aa: CASTLGRGAYEQYF; CDR3nt: TGTGCCAGCACCCTGGGCAGGGGGGCCTACGAGCAGTACTTC
d_gene: TRBD2; abundance: few; j_gene: TRBJ2-7; v_gene: TRBV4-2; CDR3aa: CASSRGLAGARSAGEQYF; CDR3nt: TGTGCCAGCAGCCGAGGGCTAGCGGGGGCCCGTTCGGCCGGGGAGCAGTACTTC
d_gene: .; abundance: .; j_gene: TRBJ2-2; v_gene: TRBV12-3/TRBV12-4; CDR3aa: CASTLGTPGELFF; CDR3nt: TGTGCCAGCACTCTAGGGACTCCCGGGGAGCTGTTTTTT
d_gene: .; abundance: medium-sized; j_gene: TRBJ2-7; v_gene: TRBV7-3; CDR3aa: CASSLSGGAAYEQYF; CDR3nt: TGTGCCAGCAGCTTATCGGGCGGGGCAGCCTACGAGCAGTACTTC
d_gene: .; abundance: medium-sized; j_gene: TRBJ2-1; v_gene: TRBV6-5; CDR3aa: CAGGAGDEQFF; CDR3nt: TGTGCCGGGGGCGCCGGCGATGAGCAGTTCTTC
d_gene: .; abundance: few; j_gene: TRBJ2-1; v_gene: TRBV19; CDR3aa: CAGSIGNYNEQFF; CDR3nt: TGTGCCGGTAGTATAGGTAATTACAATGAGCAGTTCTTC
d_gene: .; abundance: medium-sized; j_gene: TRBJ2-7; v_gene: TRBV19; CDR3aa: CASSMGQHPTYEQYF; CDR3nt: TGTGCCAGTAGTATGGGGCAGCACCCCACCTACGAGCAGTACTTC
d_gene: TRBD2; abundance: medium-sized; j_gene: TRBJ2-1; v_gene: TRBV5-1; CDR3aa: CASSLGTSSPYNEQFF; CDR3nt: TGCGCCAGCAGCTTGGGGACTAGCTCGCCCTACAATGAGCAGTTCTTC
d_gene: TRBD1; abundance: medium-sized; j_gene: TRBJ2-3; v_gene: TRBV28; CDR3aa: CASSPGTGITDTQYF; CDR3nt: TGTGCCAGCAGTCCCGGGACAGGGATCACAGATACGCAGTATTTT
d_gene: TRBD1; abundance: medium-sized; j_gene: TRBJ1-5; v_gene: TRBV7-3; CDR3aa: CASSLTARGNQPQHF; CDR3nt: TGTGCCAGCAGCTTAACGGCCAGGGGGAATCAGCCCCAGCATTTT
d_gene: .; abundance: medium-sized; j_gene: TRBJ1-1; v_gene: TRBV2; CDR3aa: CASSANSGPGNTEAFF; CDR3nt: TGTGCCAGCAGTGCAAACTCGGGGCCGGGGAACACTGAAGCTTTCTTT
d_gene: .; abundance: medium-sized; j_gene: TRBJ2-1; v_gene: TRBV2; CDR3aa: CASSGWDSRNEQFF; CDR3nt: TGTGCCAGCAGCGGATGGGACTCCCGCAATGAGCAGTTCTTC
d_gene: .; abundance: few; j_gene: TRBJ1-1; v_gene: TRBV2; CDR3aa: CASPEGPWTEAFF; CDR3nt: TGTGCCAGCCCAGAGGGGCCGTGGACTGAAGCTTTCTTT
d_gene: .; abundance: medium-sized; j_gene: TRBJ2-3; v_gene: TRBV28; CDR3aa: CATRSESSTDTQYF; CDR3nt: TGTGCCACCCGTTCCGAGTCTAGCACAGATACGCAGTATTTT
d_gene: .; abundance: medium-sized; j_gene: TRBJ2-2; v_gene: TRBV24-1; CDR3aa: CATSDLSGTGELFF; CDR3nt: TGTGCCACCAGTGATCTGAGCGGCACCGGGGAGCTGTTTTTT
d_gene: .; abundance: medium-sized; j_gene: TRBJ2-7; v_gene: TRBV9; CDR3aa: CASSVTGSGIREQYF; CDR3nt: TGTGCCAGCAGCGTAACGGGCTCGGGGATTCGCGAGCAGTACTTC
d_gene: .; abundance: few; j_gene: TRBJ2-1; v_gene: TRBV12-3/TRBV12-4; CDR3aa: CASSFDYPDEQFF; CDR3nt: TGTGCCAGCAGTTTCGATTACCCCGATGAGCAGTTCTTC
d_gene: .; abundance: .; j_gene: TRBJ2-1; v_gene: TRBV20-1; CDR3aa: CSARDRQGYNEQLF; CDR3nt: TGCAGTGCTAGAGACCGGCAGGGGTACAATGAGCAGCTCTTC
d_gene: .; abundance: medium-sized; j_gene: TRBJ2-3; v_gene: TRBV27; CDR3aa: CASSLIGQRSTDTQYF; CDR3nt: TGTGCCAGCAGCTTAATTGGACAGAGAAGCACAGATACGCAGTATTTT
d_gene: .; abundance: medium-sized; j_gene: TRBJ2-7; v_gene: TRBV19; CDR3aa: CASSMGQGPYEQYF; CDR3nt: TGTGCCAGTAGTATGGGGCAGGGCCCCTACGAGCAGTACTTC
d_gene: .; abundance: .; j_gene: TRBJ2-4; v_gene: TRBV20-1; CDR3aa: CSAAHGTLAKNIQYF; CDR3nt: TGCAGTGCTGCTCATGGGACGCTAGCCAAAAACATTCAGTACTTC
d_gene: .; abundance: large; j_gene: TRBJ2-1; v_gene: TRBV19; CDR3aa: CASSILGEQFF; CDR3nt: TGTGCCAGTAGTATATTAGGGGAGCAGTTCTTC
d_gene: TRBD1; abundance: large; j_gene: TRBJ2-7; v_gene: TRBV28; CDR3aa: CASSPGQGSYEQYF; CDR3nt: TGTGCCAGCAGTCCGGGACAGGGCTCCTACGAGCAGTACTTC
d_gene: .; abundance: .; j_gene: TRBJ2-6; v_gene: TRBV28; CDR3aa: CASSQDRSFSSGANVLTF; CDR3nt: TGTGCCAGCAGTCAGGACCGGAGCTTTAGCTCTGGGGCCAACGTCCTGACTTTC
d_gene: TRBD1; abundance: few; j_gene: TRBJ2-3; v_gene: TRBV7-8; CDR3aa: CASSSGTGGNTDTQYF; CDR3nt: TGTGCCAGCAGCTCCGGGACAGGGGGAAACACAGATACGCAGTATTTT
d_gene: .; abundance: medium-sized; j_gene: TRBJ2-5; v_gene: TRBV20-1; CDR3aa: CSAHPLEGAQETQYF; CDR3nt: TGCAGTGCTCACCCCTTGGAAGGGGCCCAAGAGACCCAGTACTTC
d_gene: .; abundance: large; j_gene: TRBJ2-3; v_gene: TRBV19; CDR3aa: CASSPTGDTQYF; CDR3nt: TGTGCCAGTAGTCCGACAGGAGATACGCAGTATTTT
d_gene: .; abundance: medium-sized; j_gene: TRBJ1-2; v_gene: TRBV19; CDR3aa: CASHSDRPEGYTF; CDR3nt: TGTGCCAGTCACTCGGACCGCCCTGAGGGCTACACCTTC
d_gene: TRBD1; abundance: .; j_gene: TRBJ2-7; v_gene: TRBV19; CDR3aa: CASTQGEYEQYF; CDR3nt: TGTGCCAGTACACAGGGGGAGTACGAGCAGTACTTC
d_gene: TRBD1; abundance: medium-sized; j_gene: TRBJ2-1; v_gene: TRBV15; CDR3aa: CATSAGQGEYNEQFF; CDR3nt: TGTGCCACCAGCGCGGGACAGGGGGAATACAATGAGCAGTTCTTC
d_gene: .; abundance: .; j_gene: TRBJ1-1; v_gene: TRBV14; CDR3aa: CASSQGTEAFF; CDR3nt: TGTGCCAGCAGCCAGGGGACAGAAGCTTTCTTT
d_gene: TRBD1; abundance: medium-sized; j_gene: TRBJ1-2; v_gene: TRBV28; CDR3aa: CASSSGTVSFYGYTF; CDR3nt: TGTGCCAGCAGTTCCGGGACAGTCTCTTTCTATGGCTACACCTTC
d_gene: .; abundance: medium-sized; j_gene: TRBJ2-1; v_gene: TRBV19; CDR3aa: CASSIEGGPAYNEQFF; CDR3nt: TGTGCCAGTAGTATAGAGGGGGGGCCTGCTTACAATGAGCAGTTCTTC
d_gene: .; abundance: medium-sized; j_gene: TRBJ2-7; v_gene: TRBV28; CDR3aa: CASSLFGVGVRGYEQYF; CDR3nt: TGTGCCAGCAGTTTATTCGGGGTAGGAGTCCGAGGCTACGAGCAGTACTTC
d_gene: TRBD1; abundance: large; j_gene: TRBJ1-4; v_gene: TRBV5-4; CDR3aa: CASSTKGARNEKLFF; CDR3nt: TGTGCCAGCAGTACGAAGGGGGCGAGAAACGAAAAACTGTTTTTT
d_gene: TRBD2; abundance: few; j_gene: TRBJ2-2; v_gene: TRBV7-3; CDR3aa: CASSPGGTGELFF; CDR3nt: TGTGCCAGCAGCCCCGGGGGGACCGGGGAGCTGTTTTTT
d_gene: TRBD2; abundance: medium-sized; j_gene: TRBJ2-3; v_gene: TRBV19; CDR3aa: CASSMGSGGRDTQYF; CDR3nt: TGTGCCAGTAGTATGGGTAGCGGGGGGCGAGATACGCAGTATTTT
d_gene: .; abundance: few; j_gene: TRBJ2-2; v_gene: TRBV28; CDR3aa: CASRSGTGELFF; CDR3nt: TGTGCCAGCAGATCTGGCACCGGGGAGCTGTTTTTT
d_gene: .; abundance: medium-sized; j_gene: TRBJ2-3; v_gene: TRBV4-1; CDR3aa: CASSQFAGSTDTQYF; CDR3nt: TGCGCCAGCAGCCAGTTCGCGGGGAGCACAGATACGCAGTATTTT